This T cell receptor (beta chain) stems from a study of CD4 T cell repertoires in COVID-19. Study details: After 9 to 11 days of IL-2 expansion, CFSE-low cells were relabeled and restimulated with other coronavirus spikes.

Measured with immunoSEQ multiplex PCR; TCRdb has only the in-frame clones, and not every one. The top ten clones hold approximately 0.55% of a sample with fewer than 100,000 clones, 83% of them seen once. Findings of the study overall: Two or all three memory subsets shared several highly expanded SARS-CoV-2-reactive clonotypes.

Details on this clone: Its target is unknown.

No culture step preceded sequencing of the ex vivo isolated memory T cells. V dropped 4 bases and J dropped 5 bases, with 11 bases sitting between them. The CDR3 is made up of 12 amino acids. CDR1 and CDR2 from the germline V gene are GTSNPN and SVGIG (reference sequence). The rearrangement joins TRBV30 to TRBJ1-1, with D perhaps matching TRBD1 (6 bases). This TCR was recovered from a human donor who had COVID-19. Here the sequenced sample was CD4+ T cells from peripheral blood, taken after recovery from COVID-19. DNA for the CDR3: TGTGCCTGGACAGGGGTATGGACTGAAGCTTTCTTT. Protein: CAWTGVWTEAFF.